The 29 T cell receptor beta chains below all came from one sample that was sequenced in a study of T cells in Graves' hyperthyroidism and ophthalmopathy. Amplified TCR beta CDR3 regions came from RNA transcripts. First-round RT-PCR of the TCR CDR3 relied on the HTBI primer set. One entry per CDR3 protein, called by TCRdb with MiXCR from the multiplex PCR reads. Among hundreds of thousands of distinct CDR3 sequences listed, 14% were seen once. Sequencing input: blood. The source is a woman between 18 and 29 years old with Graves' hyperthyroidism.

This clonotype came up many times. The chain employs TRBV7-9 and TRBJ2-7; 9 bases are shared with TRBD2. From germline, CDR1 is SEHNR and CDR2 FQNEAQ (reference sequence). V dropped 4 bases and J dropped 5; count of bases not matched to a gene: 12. The length of the CDR3 is 16 residues. CDR3 protein: CASSYPTGTSIDEQYF. In nucleotides, the CDR3 is TGTGCCAGCAGCTATCCGACCGGGACTAGCATCGACGAGCAGTACTTC.

The J gene is TRBJ2-1, the V gene TRBV27; D call uncertain. Germline values: CDR1 MNHEY, CDR2 SMNVEV (reference sequence). Trimming took off 5 bases at V and 4 bases at J, with 18 bases between the two ends. CDR3 length: 16 amino acids. CDR3 protein: CASSGPGVANYNEQFF. In DNA, the CDR3 is TGTGCCAGCAGTGGACCTGGGGTAGCTAATTACAATGAGCAGTTCTTC.

This chain links TRBV4-1 with TRBJ2-2; possibly TRBD1 for D (8 bases). V was clipped by 3 bases and J by 3 bases, with 17 bases between them. Germline V gene lookup returns CDR1 MGHRA and CDR2 YSYEKL. The CDR3 has 17 residues. DNA for the CDR3: TGCGCCAGCAGCCATACCAGGGGGCGGGAGTACACCGGGGAGCTGTTTTTT. The encoded protein is CASSHTRGREYTGELFF.

The chain employs TRBV2 and TRBJ2-7, with 11 bases fitting TRBD2. The germline CDR1 and CDR2 sequences are SNHLY and FYNNEI. The CDR3 is made up of 16 amino acids. V shed 10 bases and J 2 bases; nucleotides not matched to a gene: 13. The CDR3 sequence is CATSDTSTSGTYEQYF. The CDR3 DNA reads TGTGCCACCTCCGATACGTCGACTAGCGGGACCTACGAGCAGTACTTC.

Details on this clonotype: With a much larger clone just one base away, this may be a read error. This sequence joins TRBV7-9 and TRBJ2-7; TRBD1 agrees at 10 bases. This CDR3 is built from 15 residues. CDR1 SEHNR and CDR2 FQNEAQ come from the germline V gene (reference sequence). V dropped 5 bases and J dropped 5; count of bases not matched to a gene: 9. In nucleotides, the CDR3 is TGTGCCAGCAGCCCAGGACAGGGGGGGAACCACGAGCAGTACTTC. This sequence encodes CASSPGQGGNHEQYF.

In its sample, this clonotype was seen a few times. The chain links TRBV5-4 to TRBJ2-5; D may be TRBD1 (6 bases). Per germline, CDR1 SGHNT and CDR2 YYREEE (reference sequence). V shed 1 base and J shed 7 bases, with 23 bases lying between them. The CDR3 runs to 17 residues. Here the CDR3 DNA reads TGTGCCAGCAGCTTGTCGGGGTCTTACAGGGCTATCTGGACCCAGTACTTC. Its translation: CASSLSGSYRAIWTQYF.

This clonotype was recorded a few times. The rearrangement links TRBV5-1 to TRBJ2-1; 11 bases agree with TRBD2. Germline V gene sequence: CDR1 SGHRS, CDR2 YFSETQ. The CDR3 is made up of 15 amino acids. V shed 1 base, J shed 7 bases, and the junction held 4 bases outside the gene matches. In DNA form, the CDR3 reads TGCGCCAGCAGCTTGACCTCTAGCGGGGGGAATGAGCAGTTCTTC. It encodes CASSLTSSGGNEQFF. The full variable domain, completed using reference TRBV5-1 and TRBJ2-1, is KAGVTQTPRYLIKTRGQQVTLSCSPISGHRSVSWYQQTPGQGLQFLFEYFSETQRNKGNFPGRFSGRQFSNSRSEMNVSTLELGDSALYLCASSLTSSGGNEQFFGPGTRLTVL.

Many counts were recorded for this clonotype. J is TRBJ2-7 and V is TRBV14; D remains ambiguous. Deletions cut 1 base from V and 1 base from J, with 5 bases between. Germline CDR1 and CDR2: SGHDN and FVKESK. This CDR3 contains 13 residues. The CDR3 DNA follows: TGTGCCAGCAGCCAAGGTGGATCCTACGAGCAGTACTTC. It specifies CASSQGGSYEQYF. The full variable domain, in which reference TRBV14 and TRBJ2-7 provide the parts outside the CDR3, is EAGVTQFPSHSVIEKGQTVTLRCDPISGHDNLYWYRRVMGKEIKFLLHFVKESKQDESGMPNNRFLAERTGGTYSTLKVQPAELEDSGVYFCASSQGGSYEQYFGPGTRLTVT.

This clonotype was recorded many times. The rearrangement uses TRBV6-1 and TRBJ2-3; D is unresolved. V was cut by 5 bases and J by 2 bases, with 11 bases left in between. The CDR3 has 14 amino acids. Germline values: CDR1 MNHNS, CDR2 SASEGT. CDR3: CASSPRLYTDTQYF. In nucleotides, the CDR3 is TGTGCCAGCAGTCCGCGGCTATACACAGATACGCAGTATTTT.

The sample holds many counts of this clonotype. The chain recombines TRBV12-3 or TRBV12-4 with TRBJ2-2; D is uncertain. This CDR3 comprises 14 residues. The V gene lost 4 bases and the J gene lost 2 bases, with 8 bases spanning the gap. The CDR3 spells CASSWAHNTGELFF. The CDR3 DNA is TGTGCCAGCAGTTGGGCTCATAACACCGGGGAGCTGTTTTTT.

This chain links TRBV14 with TRBJ2-4; D may be TRBD1 (5 bases). Looked up from germline, CDR1 is SGHDN and CDR2 is FVKESK. This CDR3 is built from 16 residues. V was cut by 3 bases and J by 9 bases, with 21 bases left in between. The CDR3 region is CASSQLGREISGIQYF. In nucleotides, the CDR3 is TGTGCCAGCAGCCAGTTGGGGCGCGAGATTAGTGGCATTCAGTACTTC.

This clonotype was detected many times. The chain couples TRBV7-2 to TRBJ1-2; TRBD1 might be the D (6 bases). V gave up 5 bases and J gave up 8 bases, with 21 bases separating them. The CDR3 extends over 15 amino acids. The germline gives CDR1 SGHTA, CDR2 FQGNSA. DNA of the CDR3: TGTGCCAGCAGCCAATCGACAGGCGCGGTTAACGGCTACACCTTC. Amino acids: CASSQSTGAVNGYTF.

This clonotype occurred many times. V is TRBV4-1 and J is TRBJ2-3, with TRBD2 matching over 10 bases. CDR1 and CDR2 (germline): MGHRA, YSYEKL. V was clipped by 1 base and J by 2 bases; unmatched bases: 3. CDR3 length: 16 residues. CDR3 in amino acids: CASSQGTSGYTDTQYF. CDR3 in DNA: TGCGCCAGCAGCCAAGGGACTAGCGGCTACACAGATACGCAGTATTTT.

This clonotype occurred many times. The CDR3 DNA reads as TGTGCCAGCAGCTGGGGACAGGGGCAAAACATTCAGTACTTC. Its translation: CASSWGQGQNIQYF. The V gene is TRBV14, the J gene TRBJ2-4, with TRBD1 matching 10 bases. This CDR3 has 14 residues. V lost 5 bases and J lost 5; bases outside the gene matches: 3. The V gene's germline CDR1 is SGHDN and CDR2 FVKESK.

The rearrangement joins TRBV5-4 to TRBJ1-5; D is unresolved. Trimming left V 8 bases short and J 8 bases short, with 20 bases between. Germline-derived CDR1 and CDR2 are SGHNT and YYREEE (reference sequence). This CDR3 contains 14 residues. CDR3 DNA: TGTGCCAGGAAGAACGAACACCGGGCTAAGCCCCAGCATTTT. This gives the protein CARKNEHRAKPQHF. The entire variable domain, with the rest obtained from reference TRBV5-4 and TRBJ1-5, is as follows: ETGVTQSPTHLIKTRGQQVTLRCSSQSGHNTVSWYQQALGQGPQFIFQYYREEENGRGNFPPRFSGLQFPNYSSELNVNALELDDSALYLCARKNEHRAKPQHFGDGTRLSIL.

In its sample, this clonotype was seen many times. The V call is TRBV5-6, the J call TRBJ2-7; 12 positions match TRBD2. The CDR3 consists of 15 residues. V gave up 5 bases and J gave up 3 bases; unmatched junction bases: 6. Germline lookup yields CDR1 SGHDT and CDR2 YYEEEE. DNA of the CDR3: TGTGCCAGCAGATCGCTAGCGGGAGGGCTCTACGAGCAGTACTTC. Protein product: CASRSLAGGLYEQYF.

This clonotype was recorded at least ten times. This chain joins TRBV11-3 and TRBJ1-1; D is possibly TRBD1 (5 bases). The CDR3 is 14 amino acids. CDR1 is SGHNT and CDR2 is YENEEA in the germline V gene. V shed 7 bases and J shed 2 bases, with 14 bases lying between them. CDR3 sequence reads: CASNSGDLNTEAFF. Here the CDR3 DNA reads TGTGCCAGCAACTCGGGGGACCTCAACACTGAAGCTTTCTTT. Full variable domain (outside the CDR3, taken from reference TRBV11-3 and TRBJ1-1): EAGVVQSPRYKIIEKKQPVAFWCNPISGHNTLYWYLQNLGQGPELLIRYENEEAVDDSQLPKDRFSAERLKGVDSTLKIQPAELGDSAVYLCASNSGDLNTEAFFGQGTRLTVV.

There are many counts of this clonotype. The junction departs from germline at one end; a sequencing error may be responsible. This chain links TRBV6-2 or TRBV6-3 with TRBJ1-5, with D perhaps TRBD1 (6 bases). This CDR3 is built from 17 residues. Germline lookup yields CDR1 MNHEY and CDR2 SVGEGT. The CDR3 reads CASGISQGPHSNQPQHF. DNA of the CDR3: TGTGCCAGCGGGATATCACAGGGCCCGCATAGCAATCAGCCACAGCATTTT.

The CDR3: CASSGDRFYEQYF. The CDR3, as DNA: TGTGCCAGCAGCGGGGACAGGTTTTACGAGCAGTACTTC. The chain couples TRBV9 to TRBJ2-7, with 8 bases fitting TRBD1. Germline CDR1 is SGDLS and CDR2 is YYNGEE. The CDR3 length is 13 residues. The V gene end was trimmed by 3 bases and the J gene end by 4 bases; junction bases not matched to a gene: 3.

V usage is TRBV6-4 and J usage is TRBJ1-5; D perhaps matches TRBD1 (6 bases). CDR1 is MRHNA and CDR2 is SNTAGT in the germline V gene. V lost 7 bases and J 2 bases, leaving 27 bases between the germline ends. The CDR3 runs 19 residues. CDR3 residues: CASTTQGPLEVFGNQPQHF. The DNA for the CDR3 is TGTGCCAGCACCACGCAGGGGCCGCTTGAGGTTTTTGGCAATCAGCCCCAGCATTTT.

This clonotype was counted a few times. The rearrangement uses TRBV7-9 and TRBJ2-7; 8 nucleotides match TRBD2. Trimming cost V 5 bases and J 2 bases; bases outside gene matches: 8. Germline V gives CDR1 SEHNR, CDR2 FQNEAQ (reference sequence). The CDR3 consists of 15 residues. This CDR3 is CASSRPGGLTYEQYF. CDR3 DNA: TGTGCCAGCAGCCGCCCGGGGGGGTTGACCTACGAGCAGTACTTC.

This chain connects TRBV20-1 to TRBJ2-7; D unresolved. This CDR3 has 13 residues. Germline V gives CDR1 DFQATT, CDR2 SNEGSKA (reference sequence). Deletions cut 0 bases from V and 3 bases from J, with 9 bases between. The CDR3: CSARERQVYEQYF. In DNA, the CDR3 is TGCAGTGCTAGAGAACGCCAGGTCTACGAGCAGTACTTC.

This clonotype was seen ten or more times. This chain connects TRBV7-9 to TRBJ2-7, with D possibly TRBD2 on 6 matching bases. V lost 8 bases, J lost 1 base, and 15 bases lay in between. Germline V gene data show CDR1 as SEHNR and CDR2 as FQNEAQ (reference sequence). The CDR3 sequence is 14 residues long. The CDR3 loop reads CASSRAGSSYEQYF. The DNA for the CDR3 is TGTGCCAGCTCCCGGGCGGGAAGTTCCTACGAGCAGTACTTC.

This clonotype was observed at least ten times. The chain links TRBV28 to TRBJ2-1, with 9 bases fitting TRBD2. Germline V gene lookup returns CDR1 MDHEN and CDR2 SYDVKM. V lost 3 bases to trimming and J lost 7 bases; unmatched junction nucleotides: 13. The CDR3 is 17 amino acids. The CDR3, as DNA: TGTGCCAGCAGTTTCCCCCTGGGGAGCGGGAGGCAAAATGAGCAGTTCTTC. Translating gives CASSFPLGSGRQNEQFF.

This chain connects TRBV24-1 to TRBJ2-2, with D hard to call. V was shortened by 0 bases and J by 1 base, with 2 bases between the two germline ends. This CDR3 region has 14 residues. Germline assignment: CDR1 KGHDR and CDR2 SFDVKD. CDR3 region: CATSDLLNTGELFF. CDR3 DNA: TGTGCCACCAGTGATTTGCTGAACACCGGGGAGCTGTTTTTT.

This clonotype was counted only a few times. The V call is TRBV20-1, the J call TRBJ1-5, with 10 bases identical to TRBD1. The J segment lost 11 bases and the V segment lost 0 bases, leaving 7 bases of the junction unmatched. The CDR3 runs 14 residues. Germline V lookup: CDR1 DFQATT, CDR2 SNEGSKA (reference sequence). Written as DNA, the CDR3 is TGCAGTGCTAGAGATGGGACAGGGGTTAGATCCCAGCATTTT. Its translation is CSARDGTGVRSQHF.

This clonotype was counted a few times. CDR3 protein: CASSYSTGSSSGANVLTF. CDR3 bases: TGTGCCAGCAGTTACTCGACAGGAAGTTCCTCTGGGGCCAACGTCCTGACTTTC. The rearrangement links TRBV6-8 to TRBJ2-6; TRBD1 is a possible D gene (6 bases). Trimming left V 0 bases short and J 0 bases short, with 12 bases between. The V gene's germline CDR1 is MNHGY and CDR2 SAAAGT. This CDR3 contains 18 residues.

This clonotype was recorded many times. The chain uses TRBV7-2 and TRBJ2-1; D is ambiguous. The CDR3 is 20 amino acids. Germline values: CDR1 SGHTA, CDR2 FQGNSA. The V end was cut by 0 bases, the J end by 2 bases, with 23 bases between. The CDR3 nucleotides read TGTGCCAGCAGCTTAGCGAGGAGACTGGGGTGGGTTCGCCCCTACAATGAGCAGTTCTTC. This sequence encodes CASSLARRLGWVRPYNEQFF.

The rearrangement joins TRBV3-1 to TRBJ2-4; 7 bases are a match to TRBD2. The CDR3 runs to 17 residues. V was clipped by 4 bases and J by 0 bases; unmatched bases: 9. The germline V gene encodes CDR1 LGHDT and CDR2 YNNKEL (reference sequence). CDR3 residues: CASSPGGGSRAKNIQYF. CDR3 DNA: TGTGCCAGCAGCCCCGGGGGAGGGTCCCGAGCCAAAAACATTCAGTACTTC.